This TCR beta chain is from a study of T cell changes during pregnancy in multiple sclerosis. This CDR3 comprises 15 residues. The V gene end was trimmed by 3 bases and the J gene end by 2 bases; junction bases not matched to a gene: 4. Germline CDR1 and CDR2: MNHNS and SASEGT. Assay: immunoSEQ multiplex PCR; the TCRdb copy retains only in-frame clones and omits some. The sample consists of 50,000 to 60,000 clones, 80% to 90% of them appearing once. V is TRBV6-1 and J is TRBJ1-2, with TRBD1 identical over 9 bases. Sequencing used CD4+ T cells from peripheral blood mononuclear cells, obtained in the first trimester of pregnancy. The receptor's source is a female donor with multiple sclerosis, enrolled in a pregnancy study. CDR3 protein: CASSDRGQGNYGYTF. CDR3 bases: TGTGCCAGCAGTGATAGGGGACAGGGAAACTATGGCTACACCTTC.